One and the same sample provided the 6 T cell receptor beta chains below, sequenced in a study of blood T cell repertoires in COVID-19. Sequencing used immunoSEQ multiplex PCR; TCRdb keeps in-frame clones, though not all of them. Of approximately 150,000 clones detected, around 82% appear once; the ten largest clones hold 15% to 20%. Specimen: PBMCs or T cells enriched from blood (not recorded which). Every receptor here comes from a man between 60 and 70 years old who had recovered from COVID-19.

V and J are TRBV7-9 and TRBJ2-5; D is unclear. V lost 4 bases, J lost 4 bases, and 4 bases lay in between. The CDR3 is 11 amino acids. The germline gives CDR1 SEHNR, CDR2 FQNEAQ (reference sequence). CDR3 nucleotide sequence: TGTGCCAGCAGCTCGAGAGAGACCCAGTACTTC. Translation: CASSSRETQYF.

The rearrangement uses TRBV4-1 and TRBJ2-1, with D perhaps TRBD1 (5 bases). Trimming left V 1 base short and J 8 bases short, with 12 bases between. The CDR3 sequence is 14 residues long. CDR1 MGHRA and CDR2 YSYEKL come from the germline V gene. In DNA, the CDR3 is TGCGCCAGCAGCCAAGGCGATGCCAGGGATGAGCAGTTCTTC. Translated, it gives CASSQGDARDEQFF.

The V gene is TRBV7-2, the J gene TRBJ2-7, with 10 bases identical to TRBD2. Trimming at V came to 5 bases and at J to 2 bases, leaving 3 bases not matched to a gene. Germline CDR1 is SGHTA and CDR2 is FQGNSA. The CDR3 sequence is 14 residues long. In DNA, the CDR3 is TGTGCCAGCAGCCCAGCGGGGGGGACCTACGAGCAGTACTTC. Translating it yields CASSPAGGTYEQYF.

This chain links TRBV5-1 with TRBJ1-2, with D maybe TRBD1 (6 bases). The CDR3 totals 14 residues. Trimming stripped 0 bases from V and 3 bases from J, with 9 bases between. Germline loops: CDR1 SGHRS, CDR2 YFSETQ. CDR3 region: CASSLVGGDYGYTF. CDR3 nucleotide sequence: TGCGCCAGCAGCTTGGTAGGGGGTGACTATGGCTACACCTTC. The variable domain in full, with the rest retrieved from reference TRBV5-1 and TRBJ1-2, is KAGVTQTPRYLIKTRGQQVTLSCSPISGHRSVSWYQQTPGQGLQFLFEYFSETQRNKGNFPGRFSGRQFSNSRSEMNVSTLELGDSALYLCASSLVGGDYGYTFGSGTRLTVV.

This clone appeared once. The gene calls are TRBV7-9 and TRBJ1-6, with 8 positions matching TRBD1. In germline, CDR1 is SEHNR, CDR2 FQNEAQ (reference sequence). The CDR3 is 14 residues long. J was trimmed by 9 bases and V by 3 bases; bases with no gene match: 4. CDR3 bases: TGTGCCAGCAGCTTGGGCAGGGGGCCTTCACCCCTCCACTTT. The encoded protein is CASSLGRGPSPLHF.

This clone was seen a single time. V gene TRBV7-8 combines with J gene TRBJ2-5, with TRBD2 matching over 7 bases. Trimming cost V 5 bases and J 2 bases; bases outside gene matches: 8. From germline, CDR1 is SGHVS and CDR2 FQNEAQ. The CDR3 length is 15 residues. CDR3 amino acids: CASSPSLAVQETQYF. The CDR3, as DNA: TGTGCCAGCAGCCCGAGCCTAGCGGTACAAGAGACCCAGTACTTC.